The rows below give T cell receptor beta chains drawn from one sample of a study of CD8+ T cells in alopecia areata. The table came from immunoSEQ multiplex PCR; TCRdb's copy has only in-frame clones and leaves some out. This table has 90,000 to 130,000 clones, about 60% appearing once. The sample consisted of NKG2D-low CD8+ T cells sorted from blood. The origin of the receptors is a human donor with alopecia areata. Both conserved end residues are part of each CDR3. D genes are given only for firm matches.

D gene: .; J gene: TRBJ2-1; V gene: TRBV5-1; CDR3 protein: CASSQSPGAQYNEQFF
D gene: TRBD2; J gene: TRBJ2-1; V gene: TRBV13; CDR3 protein: CASSLAGTSGSSEQFF
D gene: .; J gene: TRBJ2-3; V gene: TRBV6-1; CDR3 protein: CASEGNTDTQYF
D gene: .; J gene: TRBJ2-5; V gene: TRBV25-1; CDR3 protein: CASSDSRETQYF
D gene: TRBD2; J gene: TRBJ2-7; V gene: TRBV7-9; CDR3 protein: CASSSTNVASGRAYEQYF
D gene: .; J gene: TRBJ1-1; V gene: TRBV27; CDR3 protein: CASSPGPRAEAFF
D gene: .; J gene: .; V gene: TRBV7-6; CDR3 protein: CASSSRPDQRGEQYF
D gene: .; J gene: TRBJ1-1; V gene: TRBV7-9; CDR3 protein: CASRPTRGAFF
D gene: .; J gene: TRBJ2-7; V gene: TRBV5-1; CDR3 protein: CASSFGGDEQYF
D gene: TRBD1; J gene: TRBJ1-1; V gene: TRBV7-9; CDR3 protein: CASSQGDTEAFF
D gene: TRBD1; J gene: TRBJ1-5; V gene: TRBV28; CDR3 protein: CASSPDRSLINQPQHF
D gene: TRBD1; J gene: TRBJ2-2; V gene: TRBV29-1; CDR3 protein: CSALDRGRSTGELFF
D gene: TRBD2; J gene: TRBJ2-7; V gene: TRBV6-6; CDR3 protein: CASSETGGPHEQYF
D gene: .; J gene: TRBJ1-2; V gene: TRBV7-8; CDR3 protein: CASSLSTGPNYGYTF
D gene: .; J gene: TRBJ2-7; V gene: TRBV13; CDR3 protein: CASSPLVSGNEQYF
D gene: .; J gene: TRBJ2-7; V gene: TRBV27; CDR3 protein: CASSSLDSSEQYF
D gene: .; J gene: TRBJ1-2; V gene: TRBV6-1; CDR3 protein: CATQIPPGNYGYTF
D gene: TRBD2; J gene: TRBJ2-1; V gene: TRBV27; CDR3 protein: CASSFGASGTYNEQFF
D gene: .; J gene: TRBJ2-7; V gene: TRBV29-1; CDR3 protein: CSVETYQGKPYEQYF
D gene: TRBD2; J gene: TRBJ2-1; V gene: TRBV6-6; CDR3 protein: CASRDSGRAFNEQFF
D gene: .; J gene: TRBJ2-5; V gene: TRBV4-1; CDR3 protein: CASSQGNPGETQYF
D gene: .; J gene: TRBJ2-1; V gene: TRBV19; CDR3 protein: CASRKRGDRDTEQFF
D gene: TRBD1; J gene: TRBJ1-5; V gene: TRBV9; CDR3 protein: CASSEGASNQPQHF
D gene: .; J gene: TRBJ2-5; V gene: TRBV27; CDR3 protein: CASSLFSGETQYF
D gene: TRBD2; J gene: TRBJ2-7; V gene: TRBV29-1; CDR3 protein: CSVETSDYYEQYF
D gene: TRBD2; J gene: TRBJ2-1; V gene: TRBV7-6; CDR3 protein: CASSIRLAGAVDEQFF
D gene: TRBD2; J gene: TRBJ2-1; V gene: TRBV18; CDR3 protein: CASSPLTSGSRRLHEQFF
D gene: .; J gene: TRBJ2-3; V gene: TRBV7-9; CDR3 protein: CASSQRGVADTQYF
D gene: .; J gene: TRBJ2-2; V gene: TRBV7-8; CDR3 protein: CASSQKSYRTGELFF
D gene: .; J gene: TRBJ1-5; V gene: TRBV27; CDR3 protein: CASSEGGNQPQHF
D gene: .; J gene: TRBJ2-1; V gene: TRBV11-3; CDR3 protein: CASSQLPGGVNEQFF
D gene: TRBD2; J gene: TRBJ2-7; V gene: TRBV4-1; CDR3 protein: CASSPWTSGYEQYF
D gene: .; J gene: TRBJ1-1; V gene: TRBV2; CDR3 protein: CASSEGVPRNTEAFF
D gene: .; J gene: TRBJ1-2; V gene: TRBV6-5; CDR3 protein: CASSYGRHGYTF
D gene: .; J gene: TRBJ2-7; V gene: TRBV7-2; CDR3 protein: CASSLGVPYEQYF
D gene: .; J gene: TRBJ1-1; V gene: TRBV4-1; CDR3 protein: CASSQLTSGGFTEAFF
D gene: TRBD1; J gene: TRBJ1-2; V gene: TRBV4-1; CDR3 protein: CASSQMTGSYGYTF
D gene: TRBD2; J gene: TRBJ2-1; V gene: TRBV27; CDR3 protein: CASSGTSGRPNEQFF
D gene: .; J gene: TRBJ2-2; V gene: TRBV21-1; CDR3 protein: CASSKTGTSVNTGELFF
D gene: .; J gene: TRBJ2-1; V gene: TRBV11-2; CDR3 protein: CASSSFYGGGNEQFF
D gene: .; J gene: TRBJ2-5; V gene: TRBV7-9; CDR3 protein: CASSLGMDLLGGETQYF
D gene: .; J gene: TRBJ2-2; V gene: TRBV9; CDR3 protein: CASRTDGDTGELFF
D gene: .; J gene: TRBJ1-2; V gene: TRBV5-1; CDR3 protein: CASSLAVSRANYGYTF
D gene: .; J gene: TRBJ1-1; V gene: TRBV13; CDR3 protein: CASSLRATVPTEAFF
D gene: .; J gene: TRBJ1-5; V gene: TRBV6-1; CDR3 protein: CASSEEEGKGSNQPQHF
D gene: TRBD1; J gene: TRBJ2-7; V gene: TRBV30; CDR3 protein: CAWDRASEQYF
D gene: .; J gene: TRBJ2-2; V gene: TRBV19; CDR3 protein: CASFTDRTGELFF
D gene: .; J gene: TRBJ2-1; V gene: TRBV29-1; CDR3 protein: CSVPPPSYNEQFF
D gene: .; J gene: TRBJ2-1; V gene: TRBV11-3; CDR3 protein: CASSLDSWSRGSYNEQFF